This is a list of T cell receptor beta chains from one sample in a study of human T cells and chemical hapten exposure. Each CDR3 protein is one row after TCRdb ran MiXCR on the RACE reads. Here the sample spans 60,000 to 80,000 distinct CDR3 sequences, 30% to 35% being singletons. The sequencing used whole blood, collected in connection with sensitization to the hapten diphenylcyclopropenone (DPC). All receptors derive from a man aged 35 to 55 with alopecia areata. Some clones in this sample may be carry-over from other donors' samples. CDR3s include the opening cysteine and the closing phenylalanine or tryptophan. The D gene is left open where the match is weak. A clone size is listed for some rows: how often the clone was seen (once, few, many), or a class if it is expanded.

TRBV10-3	18	few	TRBD2	TRBJ2-3	CAISPRSSSGRGADTQYF	TGTGCCATCAGTCCCCGTTCGAGTAGCGGGAGAGGGGCAGATACGCAGTATTTT
TRBV18	12	.	.	TRBJ2-3	CASSLATDTQYF	TGTGCCAGCTCCCTCGCCACAGATACGCAGTATTTT
TRBV15	15	few	TRBD2	TRBJ2-1	CATSRTSGIWNEQFF	TGTGCCACCAGCAGGACTAGCGGGATTTGGAATGAGCAGTTCTTC
TRBV7-8	14	.	.	TRBJ2-1	CASNARSQEDEQFF	TGTGCCAGCAATGCCCGATCTCAGGAAGATGAGCAGTTCTTC
TRBV7-9	12	.	.	TRBJ1-5	CASSLENQPQHF	TGTGCCAGCAGCTTAGAAAATCAGCCCCAGCATTTT
TRBV6-5	15	few	TRBD1	TRBJ2-4	CASSYSGQGANIQYF	TGTGCCAGCAGTTACTCTGGGCAGGGGGCGAACATTCAGTACTTC
TRBV21-1	14	.	.	TRBJ1-1	CASSKQRGNTEAFF	TGTGCCAGCAGCAAACAACGAGGGAACACTGAAGCTTTCTTT
TRBV12-3/TRBV12-4	15	.	.	TRBJ2-5	CASSPRGTLRETQYF	TGTGCCAGCTCCCCGAGGGGGACCTTACGGGAGACCCAGTACTTC
TRBV29-1	16	.	TRBD2	TRBJ2-5	CSVVGLAGDRGETQYF	TGCAGCGTTGTCGGGCTAGCGGGAGATAGAGGAGAGACCCAGTACTTC
TRBV12-3/TRBV12-4	12	.	.	TRBJ2-7	CASSLSNREQYF	TGTGCCAGCAGTCTGTCTAATCGGGAGCAGTACTTC
TRBV28	12	few	.	TRBJ2-7	CASRLGWGEQYF	TGTGCCAGCAGGTTAGGGTGGGGCGAGCAGTACTTC
TRBV2	15	.	.	TRBJ2-2	CASSGGRRLAGELFF	TGTGCCAGCAGTGGGGGAAGACGACTTGCCGGGGAGCTGTTTTTT
TRBV6-6	15	.	.	TRBJ1-5	CASSLDRSLYQPQHF	TGTGCCAGCAGCTTAGACAGGAGCCTCTATCAGCCCCAGCATTTT
TRBV2	10	.	.	TRBJ2-7	CASEIYEQYF	TGTGCCAGCGAAATCTACGAGCAGTACTTC
TRBV2	13	.	TRBD1	TRBJ2-4	CASRDRTGGIQYF	TGTGCCAGCAGAGACAGGACAGGGGGCATTCAGTACTTC
TRBV7-2	16	.	.	TRBJ1-5	CASSRLAHHSNQPQHF	TGTGCCAGCAGCCGGTTGGCACACCATAGCAATCAGCCCCAGCATTTT
TRBV7-9	19	few	TRBD1	TRBJ2-4	CASSSWTGTGGLDGTIQYF	TGTGCCAGCAGCTCGTGGACCGGGACAGGGGGCCTTGACGGTACCATTCAGTACTTC
TRBV20-1	16	.	TRBD2	TRBJ2-7	CSAPGTSGGSSYEQYF	TGCAGTGCCCCCGGGACTAGCGGAGGGAGCTCCTACGAGCAGTACTTC
TRBV28	10	.	.	TRBJ2-5	CASNWPTQYF	TGTGCCAGCAACTGGCCGACCCAGTACTTC
TRBV27	13	.	.	TRBJ1-1	CASRRGLNTEAFF	TGTGCCAGCCGGCGGGGACTGAACACTGAAGCTTTCTTT
TRBV12-3/TRBV12-4	16	.	.	TRBJ1-4	CASSLVTGATNEKLFF	TGTGCCAGCAGTTTAGTTACGGGCGCAACTAATGAAAAACTGTTTTTT
TRBV27	14	.	.	TRBJ2-7	CASSLVRGALEQYF	TGTGCCAGCAGTTTGGTCAGGGGAGCCCTCGAGCAGTACTTC
TRBV25-1	15	.	TRBD1	TRBJ2-5	CASSEYGRGKETQYF	TGTGCCAGCAGTGAATACGGCAGGGGGAAGGAGACCCAGTACTTC
TRBV27	16	.	.	TRBJ1-1	CASEGHTEHGNTEAFF	TGTGCCAGCGAAGGACATACTGAACATGGTAACACTGAAGCTTTCTTT
TRBV20-1	13	.	.	TRBJ1-1	CSARDSLNTEAFF	TGCAGTGCTAGGGACAGTTTGAACACTGAAGCTTTCTTT
TRBV12-3/TRBV12-4	14	few	TRBD2	TRBJ2-3	CASSPSGSTDTQYF	TGTGCCAGCAGTCCTAGCGGGAGCACAGATACGCAGTATTTT
TRBV12-3/TRBV12-4	13	.	.	TRBJ1-1	CASSPSTNPEAFF	TGTGCCAGCAGTCCATCAACTAACCCGGAAGCTTTCTTT
TRBV4-3	15	.	TRBD1	TRBJ1-2	CASSQDRGRSYGYTF	TGCGCCAGCAGCCAAGATAGGGGGCGAAGCTATGGCTACACCTTC
TRBV20-1	14	few	.	TRBJ1-5	CSALSPTRNQPQHF	TGCAGTGCTCTGAGCCCCACCCGCAATCAGCCCCAGCATTTT